One TCR beta chain is described in this entry. Antigen specificity is unknown. This record belongs to a study of cytomegalovirus exposure and HLA in healthy donors. Study-level background: Samples from HLA-typed donors yielded 65 million to 85 million unique TCRs in an early data release.

The CDR3 consists of 15 residues. From germline, CDR1 is KGHSH and CDR2 LQKENI. The trim removed 4 bases at V and 5 bases at J, leaving 11 bases unmatched. The PCR was carried out with 60 Vbeta primers and 13 Jbeta primers. Data came from immunoSEQ multiplex PCR; TCRdb stores just in-frame clones and leaves some out. The repertoire consists of over 75,000 clones, with around three quarters occurring once and the leading ten covering around 3%. General study points: Later analysis identified a missense DCLRE1C variant that was linked to TCR beta V- and J-gene trimming.

Specimen: PBMCs. The chain has TRBV18 and TRBJ2-7, with 7 bases fitting TRBD1. This receptor was taken from a male donor in good health and CMV-seropositive. The CDR3 protein is CASSRQGEGYHEQYF. In DNA form, the CDR3 reads TGTGCCAGCTCACGACAGGGCGAAGGTTACCACGAGCAGTACTTC.